This T cell receptor (beta chain) derives from a study of T-cell memory formation after mild COVID-19. Study-level results: Memory sampled before infection contained some responding clones, suggesting cross-reactive memory joined. Day 15 to 85 contracting clones showed balanced CD4/CD8; day 15 to 37 expanders favored CD4+. Shrinking CD4+ clones resided mostly in CM and EM, and CD8+ ones in EMRA. The authors did not confirm SARS-CoV-2 specificity of second-wave clones peaking day 37.

A single record per CDR3 protein comes from TCRdb applying MiXCR to the 5' RACE reads. The sample yields about 100,000 distinct CDR3 sequences, 13% to 15% seen once. Note on this clonotype: Its antigen is as yet unknown.

This receptor was obtained from a man between 18 and 29 years old who had mild COVID-19 (a few samples of this study predate the infection). Cell type and time point are not known. The source material was PBMCs or a T cell subset sorted from them (not recorded which).

The CDR3 coding sequence is TGTGCCAGCAGCTTACCCGGACTAGCGGGGAATGAGCAGTTCTTC. This encodes CASSLPGLAGNEQFF. The chain employs TRBV7-2 and TRBJ2-1, with 12 bases fitting TRBD2. The CDR3 is 15 residues long. V was pared by 2 bases and J by 7 bases, with 3 bases of the junction left unmatched. The germline V gene encodes CDR1 SGHTA and CDR2 FQGNSA.